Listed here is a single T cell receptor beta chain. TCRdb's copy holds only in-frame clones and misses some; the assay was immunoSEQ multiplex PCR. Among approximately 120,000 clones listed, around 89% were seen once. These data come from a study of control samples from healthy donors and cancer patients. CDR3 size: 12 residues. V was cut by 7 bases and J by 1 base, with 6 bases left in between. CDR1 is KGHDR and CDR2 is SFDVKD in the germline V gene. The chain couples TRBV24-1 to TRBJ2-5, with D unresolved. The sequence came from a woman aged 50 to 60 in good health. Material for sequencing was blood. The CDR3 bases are TGTGCCACCAGGGGCACCCAAGAGACCCAGTACTTC. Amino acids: CATRGTQETQYF.